The T cell receptor beta chain described here comes from a study of blood T cell repertoires in COVID-19. As for the study in general: The cDNA or gDNA used as material had been derived from T cells, B-cell-depleted T cells, or PBMCs.

Germline CDR1 MNHEY, CDR2 SVGAGI. Deletions cut 6 bases from V and 4 bases from J, with 7 bases between. The CDR3 length is 12 residues. Only in-frame clones appear in the TCRdb table, and some are missing; sequencing was by immunoSEQ multiplex PCR. Counted here are about 140,000 clones, 88% occurring once; the ten biggest clones make up 10%. The TCR originated in a man between 50 and 59 years old with active or convalescent COVID-19. This chain joins TRBV6-5 and TRBJ2-1, with no clear D. The specimen was peripheral blood. This chain's CDR3 is CASSPMYNEQFF. The CDR3 DNA reads TGTGCCAGCAGCCCCATGTACAATGAGCAGTTCTTC.